The sample holds a few counts of the clone carrying this T cell receptor beta chain. Trimming removed 7 bases from V and 4 bases from J, with 19 bases in between. The V gene's germline CDR1 is MNHEY and CDR2 SVGAGI. This CDR3 region has 15 residues. This entry comes from a study of blood T cell repertoires in COVID-19. The wider study: COVID-19 samples from acute and convalescent phases originated in the United States, Italy and Spain. PBMCs, B-cell-depleted T cells, or T cells provided the cDNA or gDNA that made up the material.

Original data processing: Estimation of nucleated cell counts was performed using reference gene primer amplification. The protocol was immunoSEQ multiplex PCR, while the TCRdb copy is restricted to in-frame clones and leaves out a portion. The V and J calls and clone size were taken over from that table, and D and trimming were inferred from the DNA. The sample lists about 150,000 clones; around 90% were seen once. The source material was peripheral blood. The clonotype originates from a human donor in a cohort sampled during active COVID-19. J is TRBJ1-2 and V is TRBV6-5; D is undetermined. For the CDR3, the DNA is TGTGCCAGCACATCGACACCAGGCGCGCTCTATGGCTACACCTTC. Amino acid sequence: CASTSTPGALYGYTF.